The rows below give T cell receptor beta chains drawn from one sample of a study of cytomegalovirus exposure and HLA in healthy donors. The table came from immunoSEQ multiplex PCR; TCRdb's copy has only in-frame clones and leaves some out. In the table there are around 180,000 clones, around 79% of which are singletons. Sequenced input: PBMCs. The source of these receptors is a woman in her forties or fifties in good health and CMV-seronegative. The CDR3 runs from the conserved cysteine through the conserved F or W. A D gene is named only where the DNA matches it firmly. For some rows the clone size is stated as once, few or many, or as a class when expanded; others skip it.

V: TRBV6-1
D: NA
size: NA
J: TRBJ1-1
DNA: TGTGCCAGCACAGCAGGGGTTAAGACTGAAGCTTTCTTT
CDR3: CASTAGVKTEAFF

V: TRBV7-9
D: TRBD1
size: once
J: TRBJ2-5
DNA: TGTGCCAGCAGCTTAGTACCGGGGACAGGTGTGAGTGTCCAGTACTTC
CDR3: CASSLVPGTGVSVQYF

V: TRBV19
D: NA
size: NA
J: TRBJ2-2
DNA: TGTGCCAGTAGCAGAACATCGAACACCGGGGAGCTGTTTTTT
CDR3: CASSRTSNTGELFF

V: TRBV19
D: NA
size: NA
J: TRBJ1-5
DNA: TGTGCCAGTAGTATAACAGGACCCAATCAGCCCCAGCATTTT
CDR3: CASSITGPNQPQHF

V: TRBV10-3
D: TRBD1
size: NA
J: TRBJ1-5
DNA: TGTGCCATCAGTGACCGGGACAGGGGGAGACAGCCCCAGCATTTT
CDR3: CAISDRDRGRQPQHF

V: TRBV6-6
D: NA
size: NA
J: TRBJ2-4
DNA: TGTGCCACCCGAGGGCGGAGGGACGGCATTCAGTACTTC
CDR3: CATRGRRDGIQYF

V: TRBV5-1
D: NA
size: NA
J: TRBJ2-7
DNA: TGCGCCAGCAGCCCCTGGGGGACATCCTACGAGCAGTACTTC
CDR3: CASSPWGTSYEQYF

V: TRBV2
D: NA
size: NA
J: TRBJ2-1
DNA: TGTGCCAGCAACAGGGAGTCCATCAATGAGCAGTTCTTC
CDR3: CASNRESINEQFF

V: TRBV2
D: TRBD1
size: NA
J: TRBJ2-7
DNA: TGTGCCAGCACCCCGACAGGGGGGGTCGAGCAGTACTTC
CDR3: CASTPTGGVEQYF

V: TRBV5-6
D: NA
size: NA
J: TRBJ2-7
DNA: TGTGCCAGCAGCTCCGCCTACGAGCAGTACTTC
CDR3: CASSSAYEQYF

V: TRBV29-1
D: TRBD2
size: NA
J: TRBJ2-7
DNA: TGCAGCGTTGATGGGAGGGTAGAGTGTAACGAGCAGTACTTC
CDR3: CSVDGRVECNEQYF

V: TRBV7-9
D: TRBD1
size: NA
J: TRBJ1-1
DNA: TGTGCCAGCAGCTTAGACAGGGGTTACACTGAAGCTTTCTTT
CDR3: CASSLDRGYTEAFF

V: TRBV2
D: TRBD2
size: NA
J: TRBJ2-3
DNA: TGTGCCAGCAGCGGCCTAGCGGGGGAGAACACAGATACGCAGTATTTT
CDR3: CASSGLAGENTDTQYF